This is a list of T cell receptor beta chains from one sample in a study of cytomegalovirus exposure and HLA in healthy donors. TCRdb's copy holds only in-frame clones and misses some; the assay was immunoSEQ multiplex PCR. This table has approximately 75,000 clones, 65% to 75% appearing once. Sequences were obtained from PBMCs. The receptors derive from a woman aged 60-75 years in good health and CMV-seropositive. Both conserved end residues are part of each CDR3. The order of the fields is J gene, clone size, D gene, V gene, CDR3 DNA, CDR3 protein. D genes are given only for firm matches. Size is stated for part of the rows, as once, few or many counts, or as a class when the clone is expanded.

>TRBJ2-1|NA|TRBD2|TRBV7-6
TGTGCCAGCAGCTCGCGACTAGCGGGGGATAGCTCCTACAATGAGCAGTTCTTC
CASSSRLAGDSSYNEQFF
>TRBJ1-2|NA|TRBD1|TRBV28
TGTGCCAGCAGTACCCCGGGACAGGGGGCGCGAGGCTACACCTTC
CASSTPGQGARGYTF
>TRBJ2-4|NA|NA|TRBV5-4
TGTGCCAGCAGCTTGGGCGGGAACATTCAGTACTTC
CASSLGGNIQYF
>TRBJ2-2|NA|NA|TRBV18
TGTGCCAGCTCACCAGGTGGCAACACCGGGGAGCTGTTTTTT
CASSPGGNTGELFF
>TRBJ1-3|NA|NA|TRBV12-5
TGTGCTAGTGGCCAGGACAGAGGAAACACCATATATTTT
CASGQDRGNTIYF
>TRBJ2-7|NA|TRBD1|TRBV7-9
TGTGCCAGCAGCTCCGGGACAGGGATTAACGAGCAGTACTTC
CASSSGTGINEQYF
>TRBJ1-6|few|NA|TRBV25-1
TGTGCCAGCCGTTTGGAGGGGAAATCACCCCTCCACTTT
CASRLEGKSPLHF
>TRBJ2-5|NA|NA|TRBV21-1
TGTGCCAGCTCTTCAAGCGCGCAGGGGAGATGCGAGACCCAGTACTTC
CASSSSAQGRCETQYF
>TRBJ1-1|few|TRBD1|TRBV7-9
TGTGCCAGCACAGGACAGGGAGACACTGAAGCTTTCTTT
CASTGQGDTEAFF
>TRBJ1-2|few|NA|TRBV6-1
TGTGCCAGCACGGCAGGGTGGCGACACTATGGCTACACCTTC
CASTAGWRHYGYTF
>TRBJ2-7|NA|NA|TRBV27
TGTGCCAGCAGTCTCTTCCAGGGTAGCTACGAGCAGTACTTC
CASSLFQGSYEQYF
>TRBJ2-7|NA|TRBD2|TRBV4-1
TGCGCCAGCAGCCACCCCGGGACTAGCGTCTACGAGCAGTACTTC
CASSHPGTSVYEQYF
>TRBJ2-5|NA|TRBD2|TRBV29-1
TGCAGCGTTGAACCAGCGGGAGTGGGTGAGACCCAGTACTTC
CSVEPAGVGETQYF
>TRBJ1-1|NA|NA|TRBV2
TGTGCCAGCAGTGTCCAGGGCTTGAACACTGAAGCTTTCTTT
CASSVQGLNTEAFF
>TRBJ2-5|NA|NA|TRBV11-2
TGTGCCAGCAGCTTAGACCCAGGACTGGGGGCCGGGTCCCAGTACTTC
CASSLDPGLGAGSQYF
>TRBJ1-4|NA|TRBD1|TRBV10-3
TGTGCCATCAGTGGAGGGGGCAATGAAAAACTGTTTTTT
CAISGGGNEKLFF
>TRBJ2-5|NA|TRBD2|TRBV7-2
TGTGCCAGCAGCTTTTTAGGTAGCGGGGGGCAAGAGACCCAGTACTTC
CASSFLGSGGQETQYF
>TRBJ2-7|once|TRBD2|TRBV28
TGTGCCAGCAGTGAACTAGCGGCAAATAACTTTGGGGAGCAGTACTTC
CASSELAANNFGEQYF
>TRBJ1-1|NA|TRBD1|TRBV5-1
TGCGCCAGCAGCTTGAGAAGGGACAGGGGCTCTGAAGCTTTCTTT
CASSLRRDRGSEAFF
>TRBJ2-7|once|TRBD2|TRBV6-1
TGTGCCAGCAGTGAATGGCGGGAGGGTAGCCACGAGCAGTACTTC
CASSEWREGSHEQYF
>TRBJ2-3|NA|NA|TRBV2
TGTGCCAGCAGGGAGAAGAGAGTGGATACGCAGTATTTT
CASREKRVDTQYF
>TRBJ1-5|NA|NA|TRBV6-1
TGTGCCAGCAGTGGACCGGACACATTTAGCAATCAGCCCCAGCATTTT
CASSGPDTFSNQPQHF
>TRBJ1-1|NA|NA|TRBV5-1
TGCGCCAGCAGCTTGAGCGGCAAGACGTACACTGAAGCTTTCTTT
CASSLSGKTYTEAFF
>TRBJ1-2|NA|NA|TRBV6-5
TGTGCCAGCAGTTACGGCGGCTGGGGCTCGGATGGCTACACCTTC
CASSYGGWGSDGYTF
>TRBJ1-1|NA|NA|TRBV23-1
TGCGCCAGCAGTCATGAGGGAGGGCTGAACACTGAAGCTTTCTTT
CASSHEGGLNTEAFF
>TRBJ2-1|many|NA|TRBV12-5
TGTGCTAGCGGGGACACAAACCTCTTTCTAGAGCAGTTCTTC
CASGDTNLFLEQFF
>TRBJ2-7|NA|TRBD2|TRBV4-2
TGTGCCAGCAGACACGTTAGCGGGGGAGAAAGGAACGAGCAGTACTTC
CASRHVSGGERNEQYF
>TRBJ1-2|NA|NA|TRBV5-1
TGCGCCAGCAGCTTGGTGGAACTGGGAGACCCAGGTGGCTACACCTTC
CASSLVELGDPGGYTF
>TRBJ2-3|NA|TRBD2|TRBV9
TGTGCCAGCACCCCCCGGGGGGTGGGGACAGATACGCAGTATTTT
CASTPRGVGTDTQYF
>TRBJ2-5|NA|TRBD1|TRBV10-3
TGTGCCATCAAGGGCGGGGACAGGGGGCGAGAGACCCAGTACTTC
CAIKGGDRGRETQYF
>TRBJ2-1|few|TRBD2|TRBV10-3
TGTGCCATCAGTGAGCTCGGGACTAGCGGGGGGCTCAATGAGCAGTTCTTC
CAISELGTSGGLNEQFF
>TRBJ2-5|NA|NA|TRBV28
TGTGCCAGCACCCCAGGGCGGGAGACCCAGTACTTC
CASTPGRETQYF
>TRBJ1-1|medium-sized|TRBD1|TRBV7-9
TGTGCCAGCAGCTTACCCGGGACAGTCGACATGAACACTGAAGCTTTCTTT
CASSLPGTVDMNTEAFF
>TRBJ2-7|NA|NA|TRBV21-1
TGTGCCAGCAGCAAAGGAGCGAGACGTAGGACCTACGAGCAGTACTTC
CASSKGARRRTYEQYF
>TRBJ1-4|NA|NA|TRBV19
TGTGCCAGTAGTGTTCCCCACAGTACAACTAATGAAAAACTGTTTTTT
CASSVPHSTTNEKLFF
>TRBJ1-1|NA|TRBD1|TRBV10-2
TGCGCCAGCAGCTCGCAGGGGGGCACTGAAGCTTTCTTT
CASSSQGGTEAFF
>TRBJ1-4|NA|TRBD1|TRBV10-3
TGTGCCATCAGTGAGGGGACAGGGGAAAAACTGTTTTTT
CAISEGTGEKLFF
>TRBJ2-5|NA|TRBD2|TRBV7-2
TGTGCCAGCAGCTTAAGACTAGCGGGGCGGGAGACCCAGTACTTC
CASSLRLAGRETQYF
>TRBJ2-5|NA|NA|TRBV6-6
TGTGCCAGCAGTACCAGCCAAGAGACCCAGTACTTC
CASSTSQETQYF
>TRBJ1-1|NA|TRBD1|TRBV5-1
TGCGCCAGCAGCTCCGGGACAGGGGGCTCTGAAGCTTTCTTT
CASSSGTGGSEAFF
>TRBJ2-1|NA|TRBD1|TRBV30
TGTGCCTGGATAAAGGGGGCGGTTAAAGCCAATGAGCAGTTCTTC
CAWIKGAVKANEQFF
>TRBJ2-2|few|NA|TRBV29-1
TGCAGCGTAACAGGAGTTAACACCGGGGAGCTGTTTTTT
CSVTGVNTGELFF
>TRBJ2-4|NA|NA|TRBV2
TGTGCCAGCAGTGAAAGGGAGGCCAAAAACATTCAGTACTTC
CASSEREAKNIQYF
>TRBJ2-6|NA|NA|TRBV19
TGTGCCAGTAGTCCATCGGGATCTGGGGCCAACGTCCTGACTTTC
CASSPSGSGANVLTF
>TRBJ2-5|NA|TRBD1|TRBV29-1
TGCAGCGTTGAAGAGATCGGCAGGGGGCAGGAGACCCAGTACTTC
CSVEEIGRGQETQYF
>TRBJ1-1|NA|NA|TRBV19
TGTGCCAGTAGTGGACGACAGCGAACTGAAGCTTTCTTT
CASSGRQRTEAFF